This T cell receptor (beta chain) emerged from a study of shared clonotypes between healthy human individuals. Study overall: CD4 naive cells filled three plates per donor, CD4 memory three, CD8 naive two and CD8 memory one.

As for this clone: Its target is unknown.

Libraries were prepared by immunoSEQ multiplex PCR; TCRdb keeps only in-frame clonotypes and omits some of them. The table has about 1.1 million clones, around 78% seen once. V was pared by 6 bases and J by 2 bases, with 14 bases between. Germline-derived CDR1 and CDR2 are SGHTA and FQGNSA. The CDR3 runs 14 residues. Study-wide results and caveats: Shared clonotypes: about 5.3% naive CD4, roughly 3.5% naive CD8, around 2.4% memory CD4, 0.4% memory CD8. The expectation was that sequencing depth would affect clonotype sharing among donors.

This clonotype was sampled from a young man in good health. Some clones in this sample may be carry-over from other donors' samples. Input material: memory CD4+ T cells from PBMCs. The subset: CD45RA-negative fraction. The rearrangement joins TRBV7-2 to TRBJ2-7, with D perhaps matching TRBD1 or TRBD2 (6 bases each). The chain's CDR3 is CASRRPEGAYEQYF. CDR3 nucleotide sequence: TGTGCCAGCAGGCGACCGGAGGGGGCCTACGAGCAGTACTTC.